Presented here are 27 T cell receptor beta chains from one specimen sequenced in a study of metastatic and nonmetastatic thyroid tumors. TCRdb reprocessed the PCR reads via MiXCR. The sample lists roughly 40,000 clones; roughly 16% were seen once. Prior to thyroid surgery, none of the patients had received any treatment. Source material: blood. These receptors all come from a female donor with papillary thyroid cancer or a benign thyroid nodule (not recorded which). Some clones in this sample may be carry-over from other donors' samples.

The V and J genes are TRBV5-1 and TRBJ1-1; no clear D. Germline CDR1 and CDR2: SGHRS and YFSETQ. Trimming removed 2 bases from V and 4 bases from J, with 12 bases in between. The CDR3 totals 14 residues. The CDR3 sequence is CASSLTYESTEAFF. The CDR3 bases are TGCGCCAGCAGCTTAACGTATGAGAGCACTGAAGCTTTCTTT.

About this clone: At one end, the junction sequence differs from germline, possibly due to a read error. The chain employs TRBV24-1 and TRBJ1-5; no definite D call. Germline CDR1 reads KGHDR; CDR2 reads SFDVKD. This CDR3 comprises 14 residues. For the CDR3, the DNA is TGTGCCACCAATGATTTTACGGGGAGAGAGCCCCAGCATTTT. It yields the protein CATNDFTGREPQHF.

In its sample, this clone was seen many times. A read error may be the cause here, since a much bigger clone is one base away. The same CDR3 is also encoded by other DNA sequences in this sample. The rearrangement joins TRBV7-9 to TRBJ1-1, with D unclear. Deletions cut 1 base from V and 8 bases from J, with 8 bases between. Germline V CDR1 and CDR2: SEHNR, FQNEAQ (reference sequence). The CDR3 loop spans 12 amino acids. This CDR3 reads CASSLERTEAFF. The CDR3 DNA follows: TGTGCCAGCAGCTTAGAGCGGACCGAAGCTTTCTTT.

Sample share makes this clone medium-sized. The chain links TRBV6-2 or TRBV6-3 to TRBJ1-6; possible D gene TRBD1, 6 bases. Trimming took off 3 bases at V and 3 bases at J, with 9 bases between the two ends. CDR1 is MNHEY and CDR2 is SVGEGT in the germline V gene. The length of the CDR3 is 15 residues. The CDR3 protein is CASSYRGDYNSPLHF. CDR3 DNA sequence: TGTGCCAGCAGTTATAGGGGGGACTATAATTCACCCCTCCACTTT.

On this clone itself: Sequence at one end of the junction differs from germline and may be a read error. The rearrangement uses TRBV3-1 and TRBJ2-7; 8 bases match TRBD2. This CDR3 has 14 amino acids. CDR1 is LGHDT, CDR2 YNNKEL, per germline (reference sequence). The CDR3 coding sequence is TGTTCCAGCAGAGGCGGGAGGATGCCCTACGAGCAGTACTTC. Translating gives CSSRGGRMPYEQYF.

The CDR3 nucleotides read TGTTCCACAAGTACCGGGACAGGGGATGGCTACACCTTC. This sequence encodes CSTSTGTGDGYTF. This chain joins TRBV7-6 and TRBJ1-2; 10 bases are shared with TRBD1. CDR1 is SGHVS and CDR2 is FNYEAQ in the germline V gene. The CDR3 is 13 residues long.

This clone was observed at least ten times. The rearrangement uses TRBV3-1 and TRBJ2-7; tentatively, D is TRBD1 or TRBD2 (7 bases each). Germline lookup yields CDR1 LGHDT and CDR2 YNNKEL (reference sequence). Trimming took 3 bases from V and 4 from J, leaving 16 bases between them. The CDR3 sequence is 15 residues long. The CDR3 loop reads CASSHAPGGGYEQYF. CDR3 nucleotides: TGTGCCAGCAGCCACGCCCCAGGGGGGGGATACGAGCAGTACTTC.

This clone was detected ten times or more. The J gene is TRBJ2-2, the V gene TRBV24-1; a possible D gene is TRBD1 (6 bases). Germline loops: CDR1 KGHDR, CDR2 SFDVKD. This CDR3 region has 16 residues. V lost 8 bases and J 4 bases, leaving 19 bases between the germline ends. The CDR3 bases are TGTGCCACCACCAAAAGTGGGGGCGGTAGCACCGGGGAGCTGTTTTTT. This sequence encodes CATTKSGGGSTGELFF.

This clone was observed many times. V gene TRBV5-1 combines with J gene TRBJ2-1; 10 bases agree with TRBD2. The CDR3 loop spans 15 amino acids. Germline lookup yields CDR1 SGHRS and CDR2 YFSETQ. V lost 0 bases and J lost 6; bases outside the gene matches: 3. The CDR3 loop is CASSLEREGGNEQFF. The CDR3 nucleotides are TGCGCCAGCAGCTTGGAGCGGGAGGGGGGCAATGAGCAGTTCTTC.

This clone is classed as medium-sized (0.01 to 0.1%). This chain connects TRBV30 to TRBJ2-7; D may be TRBD1 or TRBD2 (5 bases each). This CDR3 region has 11 residues. From germline, CDR1 is GTSNPN and CDR2 SVGIG (reference sequence). V was pared by 4 bases and J by 6 bases, with 10 bases between. This CDR3 is CAWINGGEQYF. The CDR3, as DNA: TGTGCCTGGATTAATGGGGGCGAGCAGTACTTC.

Of note for this clone: A junction end diverges from the germline sequence, so it may reflect a read error. This rearrangement joins TRBV27 to TRBJ2-2, with D unclear. The CDR3 totals 15 residues. The germline V gene encodes CDR1 MNHEY and CDR2 SMNVEV (reference sequence). The CDR3 nucleotides are TGTGTCAGCAGTTTCAGGCGGCCGAACACCGTGGAGCTGTTTTTT. Residues: CVSSFRRPNTVELFF.

To note about this clone: Since the CDR3 does not end with the conserved phenylalanine or tryptophan, this likely comes from a read error. The V and J genes are TRBV6-1 and TRBJ1-2; D uncertain. Germline V gene data show CDR1 as MNHNS and CDR2 as SASEGT. V lost 5 bases and J 0 bases, leaving 10 bases between the germline ends. This CDR3 is built from 14 residues. Here the CDR3 DNA reads TGTGCCAGCAGTTCCGCAACACCTAACTATGGCTACACCTTA. It yields the protein CASSSATPNYGYTL.

Many counts were recorded for this clone. The rearrangement links TRBV28 to TRBJ2-1; 8 bases are a match to TRBD1. Looked up from germline, CDR1 is MDHEN and CDR2 is SYDVKM. The CDR3 runs to 14 residues. V lost 3 bases and J lost 9; bases outside the gene matches: 7. The CDR3 DNA reads TGTGCCAGCAGTTTGCGGACAGGGTCGGGTGAGCAGTTCTTC. The encoded protein is CASSLRTGSGEQFF.

In nucleotides, the CDR3 is TGTGCCAGCAGCCGGGGACCGACTAATGAAAAACTGTTTTTT. Amino acid sequence: CASSRGPTNEKLFF. The chain couples TRBV5-8 to TRBJ1-4; D might be TRBD1 (5 bases). Germline CDR1 SGHTS, CDR2 YDEGEE. This CDR3 spans 14 amino acids. The V and J ends lost 4 bases and 2 bases respectively, with 9 bases between them.

The chain is built from TRBV30 and TRBJ2-1; 7 nucleotides line up with TRBD2. J gave up 6 bases and V 8 bases, and 16 bases lay outside the gene matches. CDR1 and CDR2 from the germline V gene are GTSNPN and SVGIG (reference sequence). This CDR3 region has 15 residues. The CDR3 reads CASSIPGGGVNEQFF. As DNA, the CDR3 is TGTGCCAGTAGTATTCCCGGGGGAGGGGTCAATGAGCAGTTCTTC.

Many counts were recorded for this clone. CDR3 DNA: TGTGCCAGCAGCTCTTATGGCGAGCAGTACTTC. Encoded protein: CASSSYGEQYF. J is TRBJ2-7 and V is TRBV3-1; D call uncertain. Germline assignment: CDR1 LGHDT and CDR2 YNNKEL (reference sequence). This CDR3 has 11 amino acids. V lost 5 bases, J lost 6 bases, and 8 bases lay in between.

The sample holds many counts of this clone. The CDR3, as DNA: TGTGCCAGCAGTCTTCCCGGGACAGGTAACCATGAGCAGTTCTTC. It yields the protein CASSLPGTGNHEQFF. This sequence joins TRBV28 and TRBJ2-1; TRBD1 matches at 8 bases. Trimming at V came to 5 bases and at J to 8 bases, leaving 11 bases not matched to a gene. From germline, CDR1 is MDHEN and CDR2 SYDVKM. The CDR3 loop spans 15 amino acids.

This sequence joins TRBV20-1 and TRBJ2-7; tentative D call: TRBD1 (5 bases). The V gene lost 0 bases and the J gene lost 3 bases, with 12 bases spanning the gap. CDR3 length: 14 residues. Germline CDR1 reads DFQATT; CDR2 reads SNEGSKA (reference sequence). CDR3 residues: CSAREDTRGYEQYF. The CDR3 nucleotides read TGCAGTGCTAGAGAGGACACCCGTGGCTACGAGCAGTACTTC.

This clone occurred many times. This sequence joins TRBV19 and TRBJ1-5, with D tentatively TRBD1 (6 bases). Germline assignment: CDR1 LNHDA and CDR2 SQIVND (reference sequence). V lost 7 bases, J lost 4 bases, and 14 bases lay in between. This CDR3 region has 14 residues. CDR3 residues: CASTQPQGNQPQHF. The CDR3, as DNA: TGTGCCAGTACCCAACCACAGGGAAATCAGCCCCAGCATTTT.

This clone was detected ten times or more. The chain couples TRBV19 to TRBJ1-2, with D possibly TRBD1 on 5 matching bases. The CDR3 runs 14 residues. CDR1 and CDR2 from the germline V gene are LNHDA and SQIVND (reference sequence). The V and J ends lost 6 bases and 4 bases respectively, with 15 bases between them. This chain's CDR3 is CASRVPGAPYGYTF. Here the CDR3 DNA reads TGTGCCAGTAGGGTCCCCGGGGCACCCTATGGCTACACCTTC.

This clone was seen a few times. The chain carries TRBV28 and TRBJ1-4, with TRBD1 matching over 7 bases. Germline V gives CDR1 MDHEN, CDR2 SYDVKM. V shed 6 bases and J 8 bases; nucleotides not matched to a gene: 12. The length of the CDR3 is 15 residues. In DNA form, the CDR3 reads TGTGCCAGCAGGACAATGGGACAGTGGTTCGAAAAACTGTTTTTT. It codes for CASRTMGQWFEKLFF.

There are many counts of this clone. The CDR3: CASSQELGVDRYPYEQYF. CDR3 nucleotides: TGTGCCAGCAGCCAGGAATTAGGGGTGGACAGGTACCCCTACGAGCAGTACTTC. V and J are TRBV3-1 and TRBJ2-7; 7 bases match TRBD1. Unmatched junction bases numbered 16, after V lost 3 bases and J lost 2 bases. Germline-derived CDR1 and CDR2 are LGHDT and YNNKEL (reference sequence). CDR3 length: 18 residues.

This clone has at least ten counts. The CDR3 DNA reads as TGCGCCAGCAGCTTGGTGTGGCTAAACACTGAAGCTTTCTTT. Protein sequence: CASSLVWLNTEAFF. The chain links TRBV5-1 to TRBJ1-1; D call uncertain. V was shortened by 0 bases and J by 2 bases, with 8 bases between the two germline ends. Germline lookup yields CDR1 SGHRS and CDR2 YFSETQ. The CDR3 consists of 14 residues.

This clone has ten or more counts. The J gene is TRBJ1-5, the V gene TRBV10-1; perhaps TRBD1 as D (5 bases). CDR1 and CDR2 (germline): WNHNN, SYGVQD (reference sequence). V lost 0 bases and J lost 3, with 12 bases in between. The CDR3 covers 16 residues. CDR3 DNA sequence: TGCGCCAGCAGTGAGTCGGAGGGGATTGACAATCAGCCCCAGCATTTT. Translated, it gives CASSESEGIDNQPQHF.

This clone turned up a few times. At one end the junction does not follow the germline gene, possibly because of a read error. The V gene is TRBV10-3, the J gene TRBJ2-7; TRBD1 aligns across 8 bases. There are 13 residues in the CDR3. CDR1 ENHRY and CDR2 SYGVKD come from the germline V gene. CDR3 sequence: CTINPGQGYDQYF. The CDR3 bases are TGTACCATCAACCCTGGACAGGGCTACGATCAGTACTTC.

This clone was counted many times. V gene TRBV10-3 combines with J gene TRBJ1-5; D may be TRBD1 (5 bases). This CDR3 region has 13 residues. The germline V and J ends were trimmed by 4 bases and 4 bases, with 8 bases remaining between them. Germline V gene sequence: CDR1 ENHRY, CDR2 SYGVKD. CDR3 region: CAISVGENQPQHF. For the CDR3, the DNA is TGTGCCATCAGTGTAGGGGAGAATCAGCCCCAGCATTTT.

This clone has just a few counts. This may come from a read error, since a much larger clone is one base off. Other nucleotide sequences from this sample produce the same CDR3. V is TRBV29-1 and J is TRBJ2-1, with D possibly TRBD1 on 6 matching bases. This CDR3 region has 15 residues. Trimming shortened V by 6 bases and J by 4 bases, and 19 bases separated the two germline ends. Germline V lookup: CDR1 SQVTM, CDR2 ANQGSEA. CDR3 bases: TGCAGCGTCGGTTATGACAGGTTGACTTACAATGAGCAGTTCTTC. This gives the protein CSVGYDRLTYNEQFF.